These 6 T cell receptor beta chains came from one sample sequenced in a study of T cells in Graves' hyperthyroidism and ophthalmopathy. Amplification yielded TCR beta CDR3 regions, with RNA transcripts as the source. HTBI primers were employed in a first-round RT-PCR of the TCR CDR3. TCRdb ran MiXCR on the multiplex PCR reads and lists one entry per CDR3 protein. The sample has about 270,000 distinct CDR3 sequences; 15% are singletons. Sequenced material: blood. The origin of the receptors is a woman in her fifties or sixties with Graves' hyperthyroidism that later progressed to Graves' ophthalmopathy.

This clonotype was seen ten or more times. V and J are TRBV7-9 and TRBJ1-4, with D maybe TRBD1 (5 bases). From germline, CDR1 is SEHNR and CDR2 FQNEAQ (reference sequence). This CDR3 spans 13 amino acids. V was trimmed by 8 bases and J by 8 bases, leaving 15 bases between them. This CDR3 reads CASQRGAEEKLFF. The CDR3 nucleotides read TGTGCCAGCCAGCGTGGGGCGGAGGAAAAACTGTTTTTT. The complete variable domain, with remaining parts taken from reference TRBV7-9 and TRBJ1-4, reads DTGVSQNPRHKITKRGQNVTFRCDPISEHNRLYWYRQTLGQGPEFLTYFQNEAQLEKSRLLSDRFSAERPKGSFSTLEIQRTEQGDSAMYLCASQRGAEEKLFFGSGTQLSVL.

This clonotype was observed at least ten times. J is TRBJ2-1 and V is TRBV3-1; D remains unclear. Trimming removed 4 bases at V and 3 bases at J, with 7 bases between. The germline CDR1 and CDR2 sequences are LGHDT and YNNKEL (reference sequence). This CDR3 spans 13 amino acids. The CDR3 DNA reads TGTGCCAGCAGCCTAGTAAACTACAATGAGCAGTTCTTC. This sequence encodes CASSLVNYNEQFF.

The chain has TRBV6-1 and TRBJ1-1; D perhaps matches TRBD1 (5 bases). V lost 6 bases and J lost 0, with 11 bases in between. The germline CDR1 and CDR2 sequences are MNHNS and SASEGT. This CDR3 spans 14 amino acids. CDR3 loop: CASRKGRVNTEAFF. In DNA form, the CDR3 reads TGTGCCAGCAGGAAGGGACGGGTGAACACTGAAGCTTTCTTT.

The V call is TRBV18, the J call TRBJ2-7; 7 bases are shared with TRBD2. Germline V gives CDR1 KGHSH, CDR2 LQKENI. The V segment lost 6 bases and the J segment 5 bases; nucleotides outside the gene matches: 22. The CDR3 extends over 18 amino acids. CDR3 loop: CASSAFKFGLGGGDEQYF. The CDR3 nucleotides read TGTGCCAGCTCGGCGTTTAAGTTCGGGCTCGGCGGGGGAGACGAGCAGTACTTC.

This chain links TRBV18 with TRBJ2-7; TRBD1 is a possible D gene (7 bases). CDR1 and CDR2 from the germline V gene are KGHSH and LQKENI. This CDR3 comprises 14 residues. Between the trimmed V and J ends, which lost 3 bases and 6 bases, there was a span of 15 bases. CDR3 protein: CASSPGRGVCEQYF. As DNA, the CDR3 is TGTGCCAGCTCACCGGGCAGGGGGGTGTGCGAGCAGTACTTC.

There are many counts of this clonotype. This rearrangement joins TRBV28 to TRBJ2-6; D gene ambiguous. The germline gives CDR1 MDHEN, CDR2 SYDVKM. CDR3 length equals 15 residues. Between the trimmed V and J ends, which lost 2 bases and 1 base, there was a span of 6 bases. CDR3 residues: CASSLQVSGANVLTF. The DNA of the CDR3 is TGTGCCAGCAGTTTACAGGTATCTGGGGCCAACGTCCTGACTTTC.